This T cell receptor beta chain is drawn from a study of blood T cell repertoires in COVID-19 (dated by TCRdb to 2019 to 2021). Regarding the research as a whole: Collaborator samples came from the United States, Italy and Spain and covered acute and convalescent phases of COVID-19. The repertoires were released in a freely available public database intended as a resource for research on the immune response to SARS-CoV-2. The material from the prospective study consisted of cDNA or gDNA derived from T cells, B-cell-depleted T cells, or PBMCs. HLA class I and class II types, where available, came from metadata supplied by the sample provider rather than from assay-based typing. A de-identified subject ID, COVID-19 status, age in years and sex were almost always included in the sample metadata. Samples were obtained from the ongoing ImmuneRACE study (first 160 participants) and from 1,000 to 1,500 subjects provided by 6 global collaborators. The dataset comprised deeply sampled blood TCRbeta repertoires from subjects exposed to, actively infected with, or recovered from COVID-19.

The sample holds many counts of this clone. This clone's antigen is unknown. Base qualities are missing; no much larger clone stands one base away. Participants in the prospective study were enrolled through a virtual design, were aged about 18 to 90 years, and lived in under 25 United States geographic areas. In the prospective study, participants were assigned to cohorts based on the clinical history participants reported in a screening survey and a study questionnaire. Recovered participants in ImmuneRACE Cohort 3 were defined as having two consecutive negative NP/OP PCR tests, clearance from a healthcare professional, or resolution of symptoms. In the prospective study, mobile phlebotomists collected whole blood, serum and a nasopharyngeal or oropharyngeal swab from each participant. Participants in the prospective study had the option to provide additional blood draws and questionnaires over an approximately 2-month period. Before DNA extraction, blood samples from the prospective study were shipped at room temperature or frozen.

What the authors observed across the whole study: How much clinical and demographic metadata was included differed by source and by participant, and the metadata was provided uncurated.

The immunoSEQ Assay, a bias-controlled multiplex PCR, was used to amplify TCRbeta CDR3 regions from genomic DNA. Under the source paper's analysis protocol: The number of nucleated cells in each sample was estimated from the amplification of reference gene primers within the assay. To quantify the absolute abundance of each unique TCRbeta CDR3 rearrangement, sequence reads were collapsed and filtered. Productive Simpson clonality was computed per sample as the square root of Simpson's diversity index over productive rearrangements. The clones in this table, taken by TCRdb from immuneACCESS, are in-frame only. Not every clone is retained; where verified, under half of the shortfall comes from an unresolved V gene, and the cause of the rest is unknown. V, J and clone size are those of that table, while D and trimming were read from the DNA. The sample profile shows around 390,000 clones; approximately 90% of them were found once. 10% of the sample comes from the top ten.

CDR1 and CDR2 are drawn from the germline V gene (reference sequence): PRHDT, FYEKMQ. The trim is 0 bases for V and 2 bases for J, with a gap of 20 bases between the germline ends. The cysteine opens and the phenylalanine closes a CDR3 of 18 amino acids. Here the CDR3 DNA is all that survives: 54 bases in frame from base 1. The material sequenced was PBMCs or T cells enriched from blood (not recorded which). This receptor was obtained from a woman in her forties or fifties who had recovered from COVID-19. The chain joins TRBV13 to TRBJ2-7, with TRBD1 as a weak D call on 6 bases. The DNA sequence follows: TGTGCCAGCAGCTTAGGGACGACCCTCGACAGGACGACCTACGAGCAGTACTTC. Protein translation: CASSLGTTLDRTTYEQYF.